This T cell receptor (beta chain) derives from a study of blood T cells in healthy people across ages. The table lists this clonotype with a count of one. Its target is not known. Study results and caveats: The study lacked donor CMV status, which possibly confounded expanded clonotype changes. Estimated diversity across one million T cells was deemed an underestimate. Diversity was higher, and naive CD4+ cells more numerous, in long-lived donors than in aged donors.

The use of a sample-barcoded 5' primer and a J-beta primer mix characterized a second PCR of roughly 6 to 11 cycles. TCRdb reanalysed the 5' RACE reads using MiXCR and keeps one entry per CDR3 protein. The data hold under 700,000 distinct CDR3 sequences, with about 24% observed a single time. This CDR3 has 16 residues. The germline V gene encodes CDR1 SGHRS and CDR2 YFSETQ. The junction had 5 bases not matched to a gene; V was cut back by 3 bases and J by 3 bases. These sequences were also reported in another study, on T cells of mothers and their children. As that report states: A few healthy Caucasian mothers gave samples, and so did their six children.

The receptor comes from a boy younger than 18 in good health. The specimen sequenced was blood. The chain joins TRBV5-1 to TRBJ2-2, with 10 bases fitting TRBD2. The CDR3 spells CASSWPSGRYTGELFF. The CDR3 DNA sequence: TGCGCCAGCAGCTGGCCTAGCGGGAGATACACCGGGGAGCTGTTTTTT.